This T cell receptor beta chain was found in a study of cytomegalovirus exposure and HLA in healthy donors (dated 2017 in TCRdb). Some background on the complete study: In an earlier analysis of approximately 500 of the donors, approximately 260 Gb of sequence data and 90 million to 120 million unique TCR beta sequences from about 179 million T cells were reported. In a later genetic analysis, genome-wide SNP genotypes for about 65% of the 666 donors were used, and that subset was treated as a discovery cohort. An early release covering just under 650 HLA-typed donors comprised approximately 300 gigabases of sequencing data and 65 million to 100 million unique TCR sequences. To study patterns of TCR occurrence, a later analysis re-analyzed previously published TCR beta repertoires from around 660 donors and added high-resolution HLA genotyping. To predict cytomegalovirus infection status, the study combined high-throughput TCR immunosequencing, statistical association of individual TCRs with disease status, and machine learning. The T cell repertoires of some 670 subjects were profiled by immunosequencing and related to cytomegalovirus serostatus. The genetic ancestry cluster associated with self-reported Caucasian donors included approximately 85% of the roughly 380 genotyped donors. The later analysis used no new phenotypic data to find candidate immune exposures, relying instead on TCR beta sequences and their occurrence across donors. About five DR-DQ haplotypes were treated as single units for association and clustering because of strong linkage in the cohort. The study aimed to test whether signatures of past pathogen exposure could be identified by cataloging public T cell receptors. Among around 400 genotyped donors of the cohort, an average of around 250,000 unique TCR beta nucleotide sequences was sequenced per donor, of which approximately 19% were non-productive. Besides the first cohort of 666 subjects, a separate validation cohort made up of over 95 different subjects was used. Every repertoire in the discovery cohort had been generated on one and the same sequencing platform. To decide whether each TCR beta V gene segment behaved as functional or pseudogenic, an earlier analysis of fewer than 750 of the donors relied on high-throughput TCR beta sequencing. The number of donors typed differed by locus, with about 629-630 for A, B, C, DRB1 and DQB1, more than 500 for DQA1, nearly 610 for DPA1, and around 450 for DPB1. Alongside the repertoire data, information on donor age, sex, ethnicity and CMV serostatus was compiled. Both class I and class II loci were covered by HLA typing, at four-digit resolution.

CDR1 and CDR2 are read off the germline V gene as LGHNA and YSLEER. The CDR3 starts with the cysteine, ends with the phenylalanine, and has 16 residues. CDR3 DNA is the only sequence kept; it has 48 bases, read in frame from the first base. Trimming removed 3 bases from V and 5 bases from J; the gene matches leave 5 bases unexplained. In total, roughly 710 healthy bone marrow donors made up the cohort. Cohort members were all nominally healthy when sampled, although unrecorded immune exposures were likely present. The donor was CMV seronegative and belonged to the group of over 350 seronegative cohort members. Each donor provided a peripheral blood sample, and peripheral blood mononuclear cells were used for TCR beta sequencing. The Qiagen DNeasy Blood Extraction Kit was used to extract genomic DNA from the blood cell samples. Summary of the overall study and its limitations: A few of the identified cytomegalovirus-associated TCR beta chains were confirmed in vitro to be specific for cytomegalovirus antigens. An association between a missense DCLRE1C variant and V-gene and J-gene trimming of TCR beta chains was found in a later genetic analysis and replicated in an independent cohort. In an earlier analysis of 587 of the donors, most TCR beta V segments appeared in productive rearrangements about 87% or about 30% of the time, broadly matching IMGT annotations. Compared with the roughly 720-donor mean, donors in an Asian-associated ancestry cluster had fewer N-insertions in productive TCRs, according to a later genetic analysis. A later analysis found that most CMV-associated TCR beta chains appeared HLA-restricted, with HLA associations seemingly driven largely by CMV exposure. The presence/absence analyses assumed that sequencing depth was roughly uniform across donors, and that assumption may not be true. At a false discovery rate of 0.05, a later analysis linked some 18,000 TCR beta sequences to specific HLA alleles. The authors suggested that the approach could potentially be generalized to other disease states and immunological phenotypes. A group of highly shared sequence variants was considered likely to be a technical artifact of the sequencing pipeline. A further reported finding was that TCR beta sequences accurately predicted the HLA-A and HLA-B alleles for most subjects in the first cohort. When HLA alleles, especially DR and DQ, strongly co-occurred, TCR associations were difficult to assign to individual alleles. The earlier analysis of around 600 of the donors excluded about 16 rarely observed V segments, including chromosome 9 orphons, because counts were too low. In this cohort, only TCR beta chains were sequenced, and detectable features were limited by the absence of alpha or paired-chain data. Correlated functional status among segregating V segments might reflect linkage disequilibrium, but an unknown experimental factor could not be ruled out. In a later analysis, HLA-associated TCR beta chains were found to be more clonally expanded and to have lower generation probabilities than equally common non-associated chains. Cytomegalovirus status was reported to be diagnosed by the classifier with high specificity and sensitivity in both the original and validation cohorts. The only immune exposure information available for the cohort was CMV serostatus. In a later analysis, the rate of TCR association differed among HLA loci, with DRB1 alleles having the most associated TCRs and HLA-C alleles having the fewest. Because some donors lacked HLA typing at each locus, the association tests relied only on the typed subset. A total of fewer than 200 TCR beta chains were listed by the study as associated with cytomegalovirus. Across donors, most TCR sequences were observed very rarely, whereas some public TCRs were present in many individuals. According to a later analysis, parvovirus B19, influenza, CMV and Epstein-Barr virus appeared linked to several top co-occurrence clusters. Some IMGT-functional V segments, including TRBV6-2 and TRBV6-3, could not be distinguished by the 87-base-pair reads and were therefore excluded.

The library relied on the immunoSEQ multiplex PCR assay. For the multiplex PCR, a mixture combining 60 forward primers for TCR Vbeta segments and 13 reverse primers for TCR Jbeta segments was used. The CDR3 region of rearranged TCR beta genes was amplified from genomic DNA by a multiplex PCR assay. The Illumina HiSeq System was used to sequence the amplified TCR beta libraries as 87-base-pair reads. The paper's processing steps were these. A later analysis counted about 82 million unique TCR beta chains across the roughly 700 repertoires, and around 9.9 million of these chains were shared by at least two donors. Raw reads were error-corrected and collapsed into unique sequences with a nearest-neighbor algorithm that merged closely related sequences to remove PCR and sequencing errors. CDR3 sequences were aligned to IMGT reference sequences to assign V, D and J gene segments. For a sequence to be retained, at least a six-nucleotide match to both a V gene segment and a J gene segment was required. A rearrangement counted as productive if the CDR3 had no stop codons and remained in frame with V and J, and every other rearrangement counted as non-productive. CDR3 was defined by IMGT convention, running from the second conserved V-encoded cysteine to the conserved J-encoded phenylalanine. Sequences without an unambiguous match to a single V gene segment were excluded from the earlier analysis of several hundred of the donors. In an earlier analysis of approximately 560 of the donors, a V segment was called functional when productive rearrangements were above 56.7%, and segregating when the standard deviation between donors exceeded 5%. A statistical classification framework was built to diagnose cytomegalovirus status from the catalog of TCR beta chain sequences. V and J gene assignment, in a later analysis, came from comparing TCR nucleotide sequences with IMGT/GENE-DB human TR gene sequences. A later analysis assigned CDR3 sequences and most-parsimonious VDJ recombination scenarios with the TCRdist pipeline. In a later analysis, each TCR beta chain was defined by its CDR3 amino acid sequence together with its V-gene family, and reads lacking a unique V-gene family were excluded. A later analysis removed over 500 highly shared, low-generation-probability nucleotide sequences to deal with suspected cross-contamination and a sequencing artifact. In a later analysis, a clonal expansion index for each public chain was calculated from normalized within-repertoire ranks of inferred template counts. In a later analysis, generation probabilities were computed using a VDJ recombination model fitted to out-of-frame rearrangements, and the results were checked against IGoR. In a later analysis, TCR-TCR, TCR-HLA and TCR-CMV co-occurrence was scored with hypergeometric tests, and a repertoire-size bias correction was applied to TCR pairs. False discovery rates were estimated in a later analysis by permuting HLA or CMV assignments 20 times. In a later analysis, co-occurring TCRs were grouped using DBSCAN, with TCRdist sequence similarity added in when clustering inside HLA-allele-positive subsets. Repertoires with fewer than 30,000 or more than 120,000 public chains were left out of co-occurrence clustering, as were five repertoires with anomalous nucleotide sharing. TCRdb carries this immuneACCESS record with in-frame sequences only. Its versions omit some clonotypes, under half of them owing to an unresolved V gene in the studies checked, with the rest unexplained. V, J and clone size derive from that table, while D and trimming were established from the DNA sequence. This sample is represented by approximately 130,000 clones; about 69% of them were singletons. Around 3.2% of the sample is in the top ten clones.

To note about this clone: The antigen it recognizes is unknown. No much larger clone exists at a distance of one base, and base qualities are not known.

The V and J segments used are TRBV4-3 and TRBJ2-5; TRBD2 fits 14 bases in the junction. Source material: PBMCs. This TCR derives from a man aged 25-40 years in good health and CMV-seronegative. The CDR3 sequence is CASSQGTSGRGETQYF. The DNA reads TGCGCCAGCAGCCAGGGGACTAGCGGGAGAGGTGAGACCCAGTACTTC.